Following are 21 T cell receptor beta chains from one sample sequenced in a study of shared clonotypes between healthy human individuals. Assay used: immunoSEQ multiplex PCR; TCRdb lists only in-frame clones, some missing. In the table there are 1,500,000 or so clones, about 96% of which are singletons. The sequenced material came from naive CD4+ T cells sorted from blood. The subset here: CD45RA+ positively selected. The receptors stem from a man aged 25-45 years in good health.

This sequence joins TRBV5-1 and TRBJ2-2; D might be TRBD2 (6 bases). Per germline, CDR1 SGHRS and CDR2 YFSETQ. Trimming removed 2 bases at V and 6 bases at J, with 11 bases between. The CDR3 contains 14 residues. The CDR3 nucleotides are TGCGCCAGCAGCTTTGGCGGGATCCCCGGGGAGCTGTTTTTT. Its translation is CASSFGGIPGELFF.

The CDR3 DNA sequence: TGTGCCAGCAGCTACACAGCTGAAGATGAAAAACTGTTTTTT. It translates to CASSYTAEDEKLFF. The genes are TRBV7-9 and TRBJ1-4; D uncertain. CDR3 length: 14 residues. Trimming shortened V by 4 bases and J by 6 bases, and 12 bases separated the two germline ends. Germline V CDR1 and CDR2: SEHNR, FQNEAQ (reference sequence).

The chain combines TRBV5-1 with TRBJ2-6, with D possibly being TRBD2 (6 bases). Germline V gives CDR1 SGHRS, CDR2 YFSETQ. There are 17 residues in the CDR3. The germline V and J ends were trimmed by 6 bases and 4 bases, with 20 bases remaining between them. CDR3 region: CASTFFTGTEGANVLTF. The DNA for the CDR3 is TGCGCCAGCACTTTCTTCACCGGGACTGAAGGGGCCAACGTCCTGACTTTC. Full variable domain (rest looked up from reference TRBV5-1 and TRBJ2-6): KAGVTQTPRYLIKTRGQQVTLSCSPISGHRSVSWYQQTPGQGLQFLFEYFSETQRNKGNFPGRFSGRQFSNSRSEMNVSTLELGDSALYLCASTFFTGTEGANVLTFGAGSRLTVL.

The V call is TRBV10-2, the J call TRBJ2-2, with D possibly matching TRBD1 (5 bases). Trimming shortened V by 0 bases and J by 1 base, and 12 bases separated the two germline ends. Per the germline V gene, CDR1 is WSHSY and CDR2 is SAAADI. The CDR3 is 17 amino acids. In DNA form, the CDR3 reads TGCGCCAGCAGTGAGTCTATAGGCAGGGTGAACACCGGGGAGCTGTTTTTT. As protein: CASSESIGRVNTGELFF.

V usage is TRBV19 and J usage is TRBJ2-5, with 7 bases matching TRBD1. Germline V gives CDR1 LNHDA, CDR2 SQIVND (reference sequence). J gave up 5 bases and V 3 bases, and 6 bases lay outside the gene matches. CDR3 length: 14 amino acids. The CDR3 DNA reads as TGTGCCAGTAGTATGGACAGGTCGTCGGAGACCCAGTACTTC. This translates into CASSMDRSSETQYF.

V is TRBV7-9 and J is TRBJ2-7, with 12 bases matching TRBD2. The ends lost 1 base at V and 4 bases at J; junction bases unmatched: 2. In germline, CDR1 is SEHNR, CDR2 FQNEAQ (reference sequence). CDR3 size: 15 residues. CDR3 residues: CASSLETSGRYEQYF. The CDR3 DNA follows: TGTGCCAGCAGCTTAGAGACTAGCGGGAGATACGAGCAGTACTTC.

The chain uses TRBV5-4 and TRBJ1-1; D is undetermined. This CDR3 has 14 amino acids. V dropped 0 bases and J dropped 5 bases, with 11 bases sitting between them. The germline V gene has CDR1 SGHNT and CDR2 YYREEE (reference sequence). The CDR3 spells CASSLEGSGTEAFF. CDR3 nucleotides: TGTGCCAGCAGCTTGGAGGGTTCTGGAACTGAAGCTTTCTTT.

This chain connects TRBV15 to TRBJ2-7; 8 nucleotides agree with TRBD1. Germline CDR1 is LNHNV and CDR2 is YYDKDF (reference sequence). This CDR3 has 15 residues. The V gene end was trimmed by 4 bases and the J gene end by 6 bases; junction bases not matched to a gene: 11. In DNA, the CDR3 is TGTGCCACCAGCACCGTACAGGGGGTGCTCCCCGAGCAGTACTTC. Its translation: CATSTVQGVLPEQYF.

The V gene is TRBV21-1, the J gene TRBJ1-3. TRBV21-1 is designated a pseudogene. The length of the CDR3 is 15 residues. The DNA of the CDR3 is TGTGCCAGCAGTCGGGACCCATGTTCCGGAAACACCATATATTTT. Translated: CASSRDPCSGNTIYF.

The chain has TRBV10-2 and TRBJ1-4, with 7 positions matching TRBD1. Per the germline V gene, CDR1 is WSHSY and CDR2 is SAAADI. The CDR3 is 14 amino acids. The trim removed 3 bases at V and 6 bases at J, leaving 4 bases unmatched. Written as DNA, the CDR3 is TGCGCCAGCAGTGATATAGACAGGGATGAAAAACTGTTTTTT. Residues: CASSDIDRDEKLFF.

The rearrangement joins TRBV7-2 to TRBJ1-2; 10 bases fit TRBD1. With 5 bases clipped from V and 4 bases from J, the junction kept 7 bases outside the gene matches. The CDR3 covers 15 residues. CDR1 is SGHTA, CDR2 FQGNSA, per germline. In nucleotides, the CDR3 is TGTGCCAGCAGCACGGGACAGGGGAATTCCTATGGCTACACCTTC. It is translated as CASSTGQGNSYGYTF. Supplemented by reference TRBV7-2 and TRBJ1-2, the full variable domain reads GAGVSQSPSNKVTEKGKDVELRCDPISGHTALYWYRQSLGQGLEFLIYFQGNSAPDKSGLPSDRFSAERTGGSVSTLTIQRTQQEDSAVYLCASSTGQGNSYGYTFGSGTRLTVV.

The CDR3 region is CASSRESADTQYF. As DNA, the CDR3 is TGTGCCAGCAGTCGGGAGTCGGCAGATACGCAGTATTTT. The chain recombines TRBV2 with TRBJ2-3; D might be TRBD2 (6 bases). The CDR3 totals 13 residues. The germline gives CDR1 SNHLY, CDR2 FYNNEI. The V end was cut by 5 bases, the J end by 4 bases, with 10 bases between.

About this clone itself: Other DNA sequences within the sample encode an identical CDR3. The rearrangement joins TRBV18 to TRBJ2-6; the D is unclear. There are 16 residues in the CDR3. Germline CDR1 reads KGHSH; CDR2 reads LQKENI. V dropped 0 bases and J dropped 1 base, with 7 bases sitting between them. For the CDR3, the DNA is TGTGCCAGCTCACCACCAACCTCTTCTGGGGCCAACGTCCTGACTTTC. Translating gives CASSPPTSSGANVLTF.

The rearrangement links TRBV19 to TRBJ1-1, with 9 bases aligning to TRBD1. V shed 3 bases, J shed 5 bases, and the junction held 7 bases outside the gene matches. The CDR3 is 15 residues long. CDR1 and CDR2 (germline): LNHDA, SQIVND (reference sequence). The CDR3 spells CASSMETGGSTEAFF. CDR3 nucleotides: TGTGCCAGTAGTATGGAAACAGGGGGCAGTACTGAAGCTTTCTTT.

The J gene is TRBJ1-1, the V gene TRBV10-1; no clear D gene. Germline V CDR1 and CDR2: WNHNN, SYGVQD (reference sequence). This CDR3 has 12 residues. The germline V and J ends were trimmed by 0 bases and 9 bases, with 8 bases remaining between them. The CDR3 DNA is TGCGCCAGCAGTGAGTCAGGTACGAAAGCTTTCTTT. As protein: CASSESGTKAFF.

CDR3: CASSSIKQGGNQPQHF. CDR3 sequence (DNA): TGTGCCAGCAGTAGCATAAAACAGGGGGGCAATCAGCCCCAGCATTTT. The chain joins TRBV28 to TRBJ1-5; TRBD1 matches 8 bases. This CDR3 spans 16 amino acids. J was trimmed by 2 bases and V by 5 bases; bases with no gene match: 8. Germline V gene lookup returns CDR1 MDHEN and CDR2 SYDVKM.

The rearrangement joins TRBV6-4 to TRBJ2-2; no reliable D call. V was cut by 8 bases and J by 9 bases, with 7 bases left in between. The CDR3 consists of 10 residues. Germline values: CDR1 MRHNA, CDR2 SNTAGT. The CDR3 protein is CASSGRELFF. CDR3 nucleotide sequence: TGTGCCAGCTCAGGCCGGGAGCTGTTTTTT.

CDR3 nucleotide sequence: TGTGCCAGCAGTTTAGTGGGGCCTATGGGCGGCTACACCTTC. Its protein product is CASSLVGPMGGYTF. This chain uses TRBV28 with TRBJ1-2; D is perhaps TRBD1 (5 bases). Looked up from germline, CDR1 is MDHEN and CDR2 is SYDVKM. V shed 2 bases and J shed 8 bases, with 15 bases lying between them. The CDR3 consists of 14 residues.

The genes are TRBV5-4 and TRBJ1-1; 8 nucleotides match TRBD1. This CDR3 contains 13 residues. The germline CDR1 and CDR2 sequences are SGHNT and YYREEE (reference sequence). V was pared by 5 bases and J by 5 bases, with 5 bases of the junction left unmatched. The CDR3 nucleotides read TGTGCCAGCAGTGAAGGACAGGGTACTGAAGCTTTCTTT. The encoded protein is CASSEGQGTEAFF.

This clone was recorded only once. V is TRBV27 and J is TRBJ2-7; D gene uncertain. Germline loops: CDR1 MNHEY, CDR2 SMNVEV (reference sequence). The CDR3 covers 17 residues. The V end was cut by 5 bases, the J end by 3 bases, with 23 bases between. CDR3 in amino acids: CASSPGSGPLVNYEQYF. The CDR3 DNA follows: TGTGCCAGCAGTCCGGGTTCCGGGCCCTTAGTAAACTACGAGCAGTACTTC.

The CDR3 spells CASRGQGAVEQYF. CDR3 in DNA: TGTGCCAGCAGAGGACAGGGGGCAGTAGAGCAGTACTTC. The gene calls are TRBV5-5 and TRBJ2-7, with 11 bases lining up with TRBD1. The CDR3 runs 13 residues. The germline V gene has CDR1 SGHKS and CDR2 YYEKEE (reference sequence). The trim removed 5 bases at V and 7 bases at J, leaving 5 bases unmatched.